This T cell receptor beta chain appears in the sequencing data of a study of metastatic and nonmetastatic thyroid tumors. Overall study context: Across peripheral blood and tumor or nodule tissue samples taken from malignant and benign thyroid patients, the repertoires were compared with one another.

TCRdb re-called clones via MiXCR from the PCR reads. Found here are about 20,000 clones, roughly 22% of them singletons; the top ten hold more than 9%. There were no patients who had received any treatment before thyroid surgery. Note on this clone: Antigen unknown.

Regarding the study as a whole: Compared with benign nodules, malignant thyroid tumors were reported to have significantly higher TCR beta diversity in both blood and tumor.

Germline assignment: CDR1 MNHEY and CDR2 SMNVEV (reference sequence). The CDR3 has 13 amino acids. V lost 5 bases, J lost 9 bases, and 14 bases lay in between. The chain combines TRBV27 with TRBJ2-1, with D maybe TRBD2 (6 bases). The material sequenced was tumor tissue. This TCR was recovered from a male donor with papillary thyroid cancer or a benign thyroid nodule (not recorded which). Some clones in this sample may be carry-over from other donors' samples. The CDR3 reads CASSLGGFGEQFF. Here the CDR3 DNA reads TGTGCCAGCAGTCTTGGGGGGTTTGGTGAGCAGTTCTTC.